This paragraph covers one TCR beta chain sequence. This sample is drawn from a study of blood T cell repertoires in COVID-19. J lost 5 bases, V lost 7 bases, and 7 bases had no gene match. Germline-derived CDR1 and CDR2 are LNHDA and SQIVND (reference sequence). CDR3 size: 15 residues. TCRdb's table, derived via immunoSEQ multiplex PCR, lists solely in-frame clones and lacks some. Of about 270,000 clones in the sample, approximately 89% were seen once. This receptor was taken from a woman aged 55-70 years who had recovered from COVID-19. The V call is TRBV19, the J call TRBJ2-1, with TRBD2 matching 11 bases. Sequencing input: peripheral blood. The CDR3 here is CASMVVAGGHNEQFF. The CDR3 DNA reads as TGTGCCAGTATGGTGGTAGCGGGGGGGCACAATGAGCAGTTCTTC.